This TCR beta chain was identified during a study of blood T cell repertoires in COVID-19. Across the study: The samples span acute and convalescent COVID-19 from the United States, Italy and Spain. Sample material is recorded as cDNA or gDNA derived from T cells, B-cell-depleted T cells, or PBMCs.

In the authors' workflow: Amplifying reference gene primers gave estimates of nucleated cell counts. Sequenced by immunoSEQ multiplex PCR; TCRdb stores in-frame clones only, minus some. D and trimming were read from the DNA, whereas the V and J calls and clone size are those reported in that table. The sample includes about 240,000 clones, approximately 82% of them seen just once. CDR1 and CDR2 from the germline V gene are MNHNS and SASEGT. V dropped 1 base and J dropped 1 base, with 7 bases sitting between them. The CDR3 consists of 15 residues. This chain joins TRBV6-1 and TRBJ2-2; tentatively, D is TRBD2 (5 bases). The sequence was obtained from a man in his thirties or forties who had recovered from COVID-19. Input material: peripheral blood. The CDR3 coding sequence is TGTGCCAGCAGTGAAGAGGCGGGGAACACCGGGGAGCTGTTTTTT. As protein: CASSEEAGNTGELFF.